A single sample gave rise to the 23 T cell receptor beta chains below, sequenced in a study of blood T cell repertoires in COVID-19 (dated by TCRdb to about 2020). Libraries were prepared through the immunoSEQ multiplex PCR assay. TCRdb retrieved this table from immuneACCESS and kept in-frame rearrangements only. Not all clones are present; in checked studies, unresolved V genes account for under half, and no reason is known for the remainder. Recorded for this sample are around 200,000 clones; more than 75% of them occurred a single time. About 5% of the sample is held by the ten biggest clonotypes. Sequencing was performed on peripheral blood. These receptors all come from an elderly woman with acute or convalescent COVID-19.

V gene TRBV7-9 combines with J gene TRBJ1-1; TRBD1 might be the D (6 bases). The CDR3 sequence is 14 residues long. The V and J ends lost 5 bases and 4 bases respectively, with 14 bases between them. Germline V lookup: CDR1 SEHNR, CDR2 FQNEAQ (reference sequence). CDR3 sequence: CASSGGGWGTEAFF. CDR3 sequence (DNA): TGTGCCAGCAGCGGTGGGGGCTGGGGCACTGAAGCTTTCTTT.

The rearrangement uses TRBV10-3 and TRBJ2-3, with D possibly being TRBD1 (7 bases). Between the trimmed V and J ends, which lost 3 bases and 5 bases, there was a span of 12 bases. The V gene's germline CDR1 is ENHRY and CDR2 SYGVKD. This CDR3 contains 14 residues. This CDR3 reads CAISDNRGGDTQYF. The DNA for the CDR3 is TGTGCCATCAGTGATAACAGGGGAGGAGATACGCAGTATTTT.

V and J are TRBV9 and TRBJ2-1, with 11 bases that match TRBD2. The CDR3 contains 17 residues. Germline CDR1 and CDR2: SGDLS and YYNGEE. V lost 2 bases, J lost 0 bases, and 4 bases stayed unmatched. CDR3 in DNA: TGTGCCAGCAGCGTCACTAGCGGGAGTTACTCCTACAATGAGCAGTTCTTC. This encodes CASSVTSGSYSYNEQFF. The entire variable domain, with the rest obtained from reference TRBV9 and TRBJ2-1, is as follows: DSGVTQTPKHLITATGQRVTLRCSPRSGDLSVYWYQQSLDQGLQFLIQYYNGEERAKGNILERFSAQQFPDLHSELNLSSLELGDSALYFCASSVTSGSYSYNEQFFGPGTRLTVL.

This clone turned up a few times. The CDR3 DNA is TGTGCCAGCAGTTATTCAGCGGCTAACTATGGCTACACCTTC. This codes for CASSYSAANYGYTF. The rearrangement uses TRBV6-2 or TRBV6-3 and TRBJ1-2; no firm D call. V was pared by 3 bases and J by 0 bases, with 8 bases between. Germline V CDR1 and CDR2: MNHEY, SVGEGT. The CDR3 spans 14 residues.

The chain recombines TRBV5-1 with TRBJ2-1, with D possibly matching TRBD2 (6 bases). CDR1 and CDR2 from the germline V gene are SGHRS and YFSETQ. V lost 3 bases, J lost 8 bases, and 21 bases lay in between. The CDR3 is 16 residues long. The CDR3 region is CASSWVMEGRGDEQFF. For the CDR3, the DNA is TGCGCCAGCAGCTGGGTGATGGAGGGAAGAGGGGATGAGCAGTTCTTC. Full variable domain (outside the CDR3, taken from reference TRBV5-1 and TRBJ2-1): KAGVTQTPRYLIKTRGQQVTLSCSPISGHRSVSWYQQTPGQGLQFLFEYFSETQRNKGNFPGRFSGRQFSNSRSEMNVSTLELGDSALYLCASSWVMEGRGDEQFFGPGTRLTVL.

This clone was counted once. The V gene is TRBV10-3, the J gene TRBJ1-2; D possibly corresponds to TRBD1 (6 bases). This CDR3 contains 14 residues. In germline, CDR1 is ENHRY, CDR2 SYGVKD. The V gene lost 8 bases and the J gene lost 4 bases, with 17 bases spanning the gap. The CDR3 sequence is CAIGEQGQGYGYTF. The CDR3 DNA follows: TGTGCCATCGGGGAACAGGGTCAGGGCTATGGCTACACCTTC.

The CDR3 sequence is CASSPARSVGGNEQFF. The CDR3 bases are TGTGCCAGCTCACCGGCCCGTTCAGTGGGAGGCAATGAGCAGTTCTTC. This rearrangement joins TRBV18 to TRBJ2-1; tentatively, D is TRBD2 (6 bases). Germline V gene lookup returns CDR1 KGHSH and CDR2 LQKENI. The CDR3 is made up of 16 amino acids. The V gene lost 3 bases and the J gene lost 6 bases, with 18 bases spanning the gap.

This CDR3 is CSASSSTGLAGGYEQYF. Here the CDR3 DNA reads TGCAGTGCTAGTAGCTCCACGGGACTAGCGGGAGGTTACGAGCAGTACTTC. The chain couples TRBV20-1 to TRBJ2-7; TRBD2 matches at 15 bases. J lost 4 bases, V lost 3 bases, and 10 bases had no gene match. Germline-derived CDR1 and CDR2 are DFQATT and SNEGSKA (reference sequence). This CDR3 has 17 amino acids.

This chain joins TRBV19 and TRBJ2-7; tentative D call: TRBD2 (6 bases). CDR1 and CDR2 (germline): LNHDA, SQIVND (reference sequence). Trimming removed 4 bases from V and 2 bases from J, with 15 bases in between. CDR3 length: 15 residues. The CDR3 sequence: CASSTAGLKTYEQYF. The CDR3 DNA reads as TGTGCCAGTAGTACCGCGGGACTGAAGACCTACGAGCAGTACTTC.

The chain has TRBV29-1 and TRBJ2-1; 7 bases match TRBD1. V shed 4 bases and J 4 bases; nucleotides not matched to a gene: 4. The germline CDR1 and CDR2 sequences are SQVTM and ANQGSEA. This CDR3 has 13 residues. CDR3 region: CSVGGTVYNEQFF. In nucleotides, the CDR3 is TGCAGCGTTGGAGGGACAGTTTACAATGAGCAGTTCTTC.

The chain uses TRBV5-1 and TRBJ2-7; D perhaps matches TRBD2 (6 bases). The CDR3 is made up of 14 amino acids. V dropped 0 bases and J dropped 3 bases, with 10 bases sitting between them. Germline V gene data show CDR1 as SGHRS and CDR2 as YFSETQ. CDR3 DNA: TGCGCCAGCAGCTTGGAAGCGGGTGTCTACGAGCAGTACTTC. The encoded protein is CASSLEAGVYEQYF.

The V gene is TRBV5-1, the J gene TRBJ2-7; possible D gene TRBD1, 6 bases. The germline CDR1 and CDR2 sequences are SGHRS and YFSETQ. This CDR3 comprises 16 residues. V lost 4 bases and J 6 bases, leaving 23 bases between the germline ends. CDR3 in DNA: TGCGCCAGCAGCATGATAACCGGGACACAGGGCTCCGAGCAGTACTTC. Translation gives CASSMITGTQGSEQYF.

This clone was seen a single time. The V and J genes are TRBV5-1 and TRBJ2-2; TRBD1 matches 8 bases. Trimming took 2 bases from V and 5 from J; bases not matched to a gene: 8. Germline assignment: CDR1 SGHRS and CDR2 YFSETQ. CDR3 length: 16 residues. The CDR3 region is CASSFFGTGITGELFF. For the CDR3, the DNA is TGCGCCAGCAGCTTTTTTGGGACAGGAATTACCGGGGAGCTGTTTTTT.

Here the CDR3 reads CASSSKRTRTDTQYF. CDR3 DNA: TGTGCCAGCAGCTCGAAGAGGACTCGCACAGATACGCAGTATTTT. V usage is TRBV9 and J usage is TRBJ2-3; TRBD2 might be the D (5 bases). In germline, CDR1 is SGDLS, CDR2 YYNGEE. V gave up 4 bases and J gave up 1 base, with 13 bases separating them. The CDR3 spans 15 residues.

The V call is TRBV28, the J call TRBJ2-7; possible D gene TRBD2, 6 bases. The CDR3 loop spans 12 amino acids. The germline V gene has CDR1 MDHEN and CDR2 SYDVKM. V shed 7 bases and J shed 9 bases, with 16 bases lying between them. CDR3 DNA sequence: TGTGCCAGCAAAATGCTCGCGGGACCGCAGTACTTC. The encoded protein is CASKMLAGPQYF.

The chain couples TRBV18 to TRBJ2-3; the match to TRBD2 covers 7 bases. The J segment lost 10 bases and the V segment lost 6 bases, leaving 10 bases of the junction unmatched. This CDR3 is built from 13 residues. Germline loops: CDR1 KGHSH, CDR2 LQKENI. The CDR3 bases are TGTGCCAGCTCCCCCACTAGCGATCTAGCGCAGTATTTT. Translating it yields CASSPTSDLAQYF.

This sequence joins TRBV9 and TRBJ1-2; D is possibly TRBD1 (5 bases). CDR3 length equals 14 residues. In germline, CDR1 is SGDLS, CDR2 YYNGEE. V lost 2 bases and J 2 bases, leaving 10 bases between the germline ends. The CDR3 DNA reads as TGTGCCAGCAGCGTTTCAGCAGGGAACTATGGCTACACCTTC. It is translated as CASSVSAGNYGYTF.

This clone was seen only a few times. The rearrangement links TRBV5-1 to TRBJ1-1; 8 bases agree with TRBD1. Germline assignment: CDR1 SGHRS and CDR2 YFSETQ. CDR3 size: 14 residues. The J segment lost 5 bases and the V segment lost 5 bases, leaving 8 bases of the junction unmatched. Written as DNA, the CDR3 is TGCGCCAGCAGATCAGGGGGCGCGGGAACTGAAGCTTTCTTT. It is translated as CASRSGGAGTEAFF.

The chain carries TRBV2 and TRBJ2-7; no reliable D call. CDR1 SNHLY and CDR2 FYNNEI come from the germline V gene. With 5 bases removed from V and 4 bases from J, the gap between germline ends came to 27 bases. The CDR3 totals 18 residues. The CDR3 loop is CASSPKAPGLSPPYEQYF. DNA of the CDR3: TGTGCCAGCAGTCCTAAGGCGCCAGGTCTATCACCTCCTTACGAGCAGTACTTC. The variable domain in full, completed from reference TRBV2 and TRBJ2-7, reads EPEVTQTPSHQVTQMGQEVILRCVPISNHLYFYWYRQILGQKVEFLVSFYNNEISEKSEIFDDQFSVERPDGSNFTLKIRSTKLEDSAMYFCASSPKAPGLSPPYEQYFGPGTRLTVT.

The genes are TRBV28 and TRBJ1-5; 7 bases line up with TRBD1. The CDR3 loop spans 14 amino acids. Germline trimming cut 6 bases from V and 11 bases from J; bases unmatched to any gene: 13. Germline V lookup: CDR1 MDHEN, CDR2 SYDVKM. In DNA, the CDR3 is TGTGCCAGCAGACAACAGGGGCCTCAAAAGGCCCAGCATTTT. It encodes CASRQQGPQKAQHF.

This chain uses TRBV7-8 with TRBJ2-7, with D perhaps TRBD1 (5 bases). V was trimmed by 2 bases and J by 9 bases, leaving 20 bases between them. This CDR3 is 15 amino acids long. Germline values: CDR1 SGHVS, CDR2 FQNEAQ. CDR3 loop: CASSLSGRAQDGQYF. The CDR3 DNA is TGTGCCAGCAGCTTATCCGGCAGGGCCCAGGATGGGCAGTACTTC.

This clone was found a few times. The CDR3 reads CAIRTTGGGNQPQHF. The CDR3 DNA reads TGTGCCATCAGGACAACAGGGGGCGGCAATCAGCCCCAGCATTTT. This chain connects TRBV10-3 to TRBJ1-5, with 9 positions matching TRBD1. CDR3 size: 15 residues. The germline CDR1 and CDR2 sequences are ENHRY and SYGVKD. V shed 6 bases, J shed 2 bases, and the junction held 5 bases outside the gene matches.

This chain connects TRBV13 to TRBJ2-1; 7 bases map to TRBD2. V gave up 0 bases and J gave up 9 bases; unmatched junction bases: 8. Germline V lookup: CDR1 PRHDT, CDR2 FYEKMQ (reference sequence). CDR3 length equals 15 residues. CDR3 sequence (DNA): TGTGCCAGCAGCTTAGGGTCAGCGGGAAAAAGTGAGCAGTTCTTC. Protein sequence: CASSLGSAGKSEQFF.